These T cell receptor beta chains were read from a single sample in a study of control samples from healthy donors and cancer patients. Assay used: immunoSEQ multiplex PCR; TCRdb lists only in-frame clones, some missing. The table records about 180,000 clones, around 94% of them present only once. The sequencing input was blood. Source of these receptors: a woman under 30 in good health. The CDR3 runs from the conserved cysteine through the conserved F or W. A D gene is named only where the DNA matches it firmly. Expanded clones get a size class; other rows say once, few or many, or leave the size out.

TRBV12-3/TRBV12-4	.	TRBJ1-5	.	13	CASSLDRVQPQHF	TGTGCCAGCAGTTTAGATAGGGTTCAGCCCCAGCATTTT
TRBV28	.	TRBJ2-5	once	15	CASSLGLIDGETQYF	TGTGCCAGCAGTTTGGGGCTCATTGACGGGGAGACCCAGTACTTC
TRBV19	TRBD1	TRBJ1-4	.	15	CASRKGQTTNEKLFF	TGTGCCAGCAGGAAGGGACAGACAACTAATGAAAAACTGTTTTTT
TRBV3-1/TRBV3-2	TRBD1	TRBJ1-1	few	15	CASSQRDRGFTEAFF	TGTGCCAGCAGCCAACGGGACAGGGGTTTCACTGAAGCTTTCTTT
TRBV25-1	.	TRBJ2-1	.	14	CASKGTTGLHEQFF	TGTGCCAGCAAGGGGACCACCGGACTGCATGAGCAGTTCTTC
TRBV10-2	.	TRBJ1-6	.	14	CASRQSIYNSPLHF	TGCGCCAGCAGACAGAGTATCTATAATTCACCCCTCCACTTT
TRBV19	.	TRBJ1-1	once	12	CASSPPTGEAFF	TGTGCCAGTAGCCCACCCACAGGTGAAGCTTTCTTT
TRBV2	.	TRBJ2-5	.	11	CASTFQETQYF	TGTGCCAGCACCTTCCAAGAGACCCAGTACTTC
TRBV5-6	TRBD2	TRBJ2-7	.	14	CASSLGTSPYEQYF	TGTGCCAGCAGCCTTGGGACTAGCCCCTACGAGCAGTACTTC
TRBV29-1	.	TRBJ2-7	.	12	CSVSDRGEEQYF	TGCAGCGTTTCGGACAGAGGGGAAGAGCAGTACTTC
TRBV7-2	.	TRBJ1-4	.	12	CASSLDPEKLFF	TGTGCCAGCAGCTTAGACCCGGAAAAACTGTTTTTT
TRBV25-1	TRBD2	TRBJ2-5	.	18	CASSEYAGTSHSGETQYF	TGTGCCAGCAGTGAATATGCCGGGACTAGCCATTCAGGAGAGACCCAGTACTTC
TRBV6-5	TRBD2	TRBJ2-2	.	15	CASSYWGRGTGELFF	TGTGCCAGCAGTTACTGGGGGAGGGGCACCGGGGAGCTGTTTTTT
TRBV18	.	TRBJ1-4	.	13	CASSPGQGVKLFF	TGTGCCAGCTCACCGGGCCAGGGCGTAAAACTGTTTTTT
TRBV7-9	.	TRBJ1-2	few	12	CASSSDRYGYTF	TGTGCCAGCAGCTCCGACAGGTACGGCTACACCTTC
TRBV10-3	.	TRBJ2-3	.	11	CAIRDTDTQYF	TGTGCCATCAGGGACACAGATACGCAGTATTTT
TRBV20-1	.	TRBJ2-7	.	14	CSASGSRRGYEQYF	TGCAGTGCTAGTGGGTCCAGGAGGGGCTACGAGCAGTACTTC
TRBV7-9	.	TRBJ2-3	.	13	CASSPTGKDTQYF	TGTGCCAGCAGTCCGACCGGGAAAGATACGCAGTATTTT
TRBV5-4	TRBD1	TRBJ1-3	.	15	CASSLQTGIGNTIYF	TGTGCCAGCAGCTTGCAGACAGGGATCGGAAACACCATATATTTT
TRBV28	.	TRBJ2-3	.	16	CASSLLGVEGTDTQYF	TGTGCCAGCAGTTTATTGGGGGTGGAGGGTACAGATACGCAGTATTTT
TRBV4-1	.	TRBJ2-3	.	11	CASSQGDTQYF	TGCGCCAGCAGCCAAGGAGATACGCAGTATTTT
TRBV2	.	TRBJ1-2	.	15	CASSEGALLPYGYTF	TGTGCCAGCAGTGAAGGGGCCCTACTACCTTATGGCTACACCTTC
TRBV6-1	TRBD2	TRBJ2-3	.	18	CASSEGRGSGGVTDTQYF	TGTGCCAGCAGTGAAGGAAGGGGTAGCGGGGGGGTCACAGATACGCAGTATTTT
TRBV5-8	.	TRBJ1-2	.	15	CASSLDGGGAYGYTF	TGTGCCAGCAGCTTGGACGGCGGGGGCGCCTATGGCTACACCTTC
TRBV11-2	.	TRBJ2-5	.	16	CASSPTAGGEWETQYF	TGTGCCAGCAGCCCTACCGCCGGAGGAGAGTGGGAGACCCAGTACTTC
TRBV19	TRBD1	TRBJ1-1	.	14	CASSNDVGQNEAFF	TGTGCCAGTAGTAACGACGTGGGACAGAATGAAGCTTTCTTT
TRBV11-2	TRBD2	TRBJ2-1	.	15	CASSLRRELNNEQFF	TGTGCCAGCAGCTTGAGGCGGGAGCTGAATAATGAGCAGTTCTTC
TRBV19	.	TRBJ1-2	once	16	CASRKGGDPSNYGYTF	TGTGCCAGTAGAAAGGGGGGGGATCCTTCTAACTATGGCTACACCTTC
TRBV28	TRBD1	TRBJ2-7	.	16	CASSLLPGTGMYEQYF	TGTGCCAGCAGTTTACTCCCCGGGACAGGGATGTACGAGCAGTACTTC
TRBV29-1	.	TRBJ2-2	.	13	CSVDVGNTGELFF	TGCAGCGTTGATGTGGGGAACACCGGGGAGCTGTTTTTT
TRBV28	TRBD1	TRBJ1-2	.	17	CASSLLEGNRGRRGYTF	TGTGCCAGCAGTTTATTGGAGGGTAACAGGGGGCGCAGAGGCTACACCTTC
TRBV6-5	.	TRBJ1-2	.	13	CASRFTANYGYTF	TGTGCCAGCAGGTTTACAGCTAACTATGGCTACACCTTC
TRBV4-1	TRBD2	TRBJ2-3	.	17	CASSQERLADRTDTQYF	TGCGCCAGCAGCCAAGAACGACTAGCGGACCGCACAGATACGCAGTATTTT
TRBV14	.	TRBJ2-4	.	14	CASSQSGSKNIQYF	TGTGCCAGCAGCCAATCAGGGTCCAAAAACATTCAGTACTTC
TRBV24-1	.	TRBJ1-2	.	14	CATSESAANYGYTF	TGTGCCACCAGTGAGTCGGCAGCTAACTATGGCTACACCTTC
TRBV27	.	TRBJ2-3	.	13	CASGGASTSTQYF	TGTGCCAGCGGCGGTGCGAGCACCAGTACGCAGTATTTT
TRBV5-6	TRBD2	TRBJ2-5	.	15	CASSLGGLAQETQYF	TGTGCCAGCAGCTTAGGCGGACTAGCCCAAGAGACCCAGTACTTC